Below, 31 T cell receptor beta chains from the same sample are listed, as sequenced in a study of a mutant IDH1 vaccine in newly diagnosed glioma. No antigen has been identified for these receptors. The time point: week 47, end of study. A 20-mer mutant IDH1 peptide at 300 ug was injected subcutaneously with topical imiquimod. Data came from immunoSEQ multiplex PCR; TCRdb stores just in-frame clones and leaves some out. The profile shows roughly 43,000 clones, approximately 82% of them singletons. Material: PBMCs, obtained from a glioma patient whose treatment included an IDH1 peptide vaccine. These receptors were taken from a man aged 18 to 35 with glioma. Some clones in this sample may be carry-over from other donors' samples.

The chain uses TRBV6-6 and TRBJ2-5, with 11 bases lining up with TRBD2. The CDR3 is 16 residues long. Germline values: CDR1 MNHNY, CDR2 SVGAGI (reference sequence). V dropped 5 bases and J dropped 3; count of bases not matched to a gene: 8. The DNA for the CDR3 is TGTGCCAGCAGTCGTACTAGCGGGGGAGAGAAAGAGACCCAGTACTTC. The encoded protein is CASSRTSGGEKETQYF.

The chain has TRBV6-1 and TRBJ1-5; TRBD1 matches 8 bases. The V gene's germline CDR1 is MNHNS and CDR2 SASEGT. This CDR3 comprises 14 residues. Losses at the gene ends were 6 bases for V and 7 bases for J; bases not matched to a gene: 8. The CDR3 sequence: CASRVRGRSQPQHF. CDR3 sequence (DNA): TGTGCCAGCAGGGTCAGGGGGCGCAGCCAGCCCCAGCATTTT.

The rearrangement joins TRBV7-2 to TRBJ1-1, with D uncertain. Trimming stripped 5 bases from V and 4 bases from J, with 11 bases between. Germline V gene sequence: CDR1 SGHTA, CDR2 FQGNSA. CDR3 length: 13 amino acids. In nucleotides, the CDR3 is TGTGCCAGCAGCCCCGGATGGTTCACTGAAGCTTTCTTT. This gives the protein CASSPGWFTEAFF.

V usage is TRBV6-5 and J usage is TRBJ1-1; D unclear. Germline CDR1 MNHEY, CDR2 SVGAGI. The CDR3 totals 14 residues. Trimming pared 0 bases from V and 3 bases from J, leaving 8 bases between. DNA for the CDR3: TGTGCCAGCAGTTACTCTGGCGTAGACACTGAAGCTTTCTTT. As protein: CASSYSGVDTEAFF.

This clone occurred once. The chain has TRBV27 and TRBJ1-5; D is unclear. CDR1 and CDR2 from the germline V gene are MNHEY and SMNVEV (reference sequence). Between the trimmed V and J ends, which lost 8 bases and 6 bases, there was a span of 5 bases. The CDR3 loop spans 10 amino acids. In DNA, the CDR3 is TGTGCCAGCGGCCTTCAGCCCCAGCATTTT. Protein product: CASGLQPQHF.

The chain joins TRBV18 to TRBJ2-6, with D uncertain. Germline V gives CDR1 KGHSH, CDR2 LQKENI. Trimming took 3 bases from V and 0 from J, leaving 6 bases between them. The CDR3 totals 15 residues. In DNA, the CDR3 is TGTGCCAGCTCACCTGTAATCTCTGGGGCCAACGTCCTGACTTTC. Its protein product is CASSPVISGANVLTF.

In this sample, this clone turned up many times. The chain has TRBV4-2 and TRBJ1-1; maybe TRBD1 (6 bases). Germline CDR1 LGHNA, CDR2 YNFKEQ. This CDR3 comprises 13 residues. Trimming took 1 base from V and 6 from J, leaving 9 bases between them. The CDR3 protein is CASSQAGVAEAFF. As DNA, the CDR3 is TGTGCCAGCAGCCAAGCAGGGGTCGCTGAAGCTTTCTTT.

The chain employs TRBV9 and TRBJ1-5; D is unresolved. Germline-derived CDR1 and CDR2 are SGDLS and YYNGEE. Trimming stripped 2 bases from V and 4 bases from J, with 13 bases between. The CDR3 totals 15 residues. Here the CDR3 reads CASSVHGQNNQPQHF. The CDR3 DNA reads TGTGCCAGCAGCGTTCACGGGCAGAATAATCAGCCCCAGCATTTT.

The V and J genes are TRBV11-2 and TRBJ2-7; D might be TRBD1 (6 bases). V was trimmed by 3 bases and J by 5 bases, leaving 11 bases between them. Germline CDR1 reads SGHAT; CDR2 reads FQNNGV. CDR3 length equals 13 residues. The CDR3 protein is CASSLVRGDEQYF. The CDR3, as DNA: TGTGCCAGCAGCTTGGTCAGGGGCGACGAGCAGTACTTC.

This chain uses TRBV30 with TRBJ1-1, with D unresolved. The V gene's germline CDR1 is GTSNPN and CDR2 SVGIG (reference sequence). The CDR3 has 13 amino acids. V shed 2 bases and J shed 5 bases, with 12 bases lying between them. The CDR3 bases are TGTGCCTGGAGTAGAGGGAGGGATACTGAAGCTTTCTTT. This translates into CAWSRGRDTEAFF.

The genes are TRBV14 and TRBJ2-7, with D tentatively TRBD1 (5 bases). Germline V gene lookup returns CDR1 SGHDN and CDR2 FVKESK. Trimming stripped 3 bases from V and 3 bases from J, with 12 bases between. This CDR3 is 14 amino acids long. The CDR3 bases are TGTGCCAGCAGCCATCGTCGCAGGGACTACGAGCAGTACTTC. The encoded protein is CASSHRRRDYEQYF.

The CDR3 sequence is CSVGQGVTGELFF. The CDR3 coding sequence is TGCAGCGTGGGACAGGGAGTCACCGGGGAGCTGTTTTTT. The chain carries TRBV29-1 and TRBJ2-2; TRBD1 matches 9 bases. The length of the CDR3 is 13 residues. The J segment lost 4 bases and the V segment lost 6 bases, leaving 3 bases of the junction unmatched. Germline-derived CDR1 and CDR2 are SQVTM and ANQGSEA.

This chain joins TRBV2 and TRBJ1-5, with 10 bases that match TRBD1. This CDR3 has 18 residues. Germline V gene data show CDR1 as SNHLY and CDR2 as FYNNEI. V shed 1 base, J shed 2 bases, and the junction held 8 bases outside the gene matches. Here the CDR3 reads CASSEVDRGVSGNQPQHF. CDR3 DNA sequence: TGTGCCAGCAGTGAAGTGGACAGGGGGGTGAGTGGCAATCAGCCCCAGCATTTT. The complete variable domain, with remaining parts taken from reference TRBV2 and TRBJ1-5, reads EPEVTQTPSHQVTQMGQEVILRCVPISNHLYFYWYRQILGQKVEFLVSFYNNEISEKSEIFDDQFSVERPDGSNFTLKIRSTKLEDSAMYFCASSEVDRGVSGNQPQHFGDGTRLSIL.

This clone was seen only a few times. V gene TRBV6-1 combines with J gene TRBJ2-5; perhaps TRBD2 as D (5 bases). The germline V and J ends were trimmed by 0 bases and 2 bases, with 13 bases remaining between them. Germline CDR1 is MNHNS and CDR2 is SASEGT. The CDR3 has 16 amino acids. The DNA for the CDR3 is TGTGCCAGCAGTGAAGCGCTAGAGGGCCCTCAAGAGACCCAGTACTTC. As protein: CASSEALEGPQETQYF.

In its sample, this clone was seen once. The chain joins TRBV7-2 to TRBJ2-3; D is perhaps TRBD2 (5 bases). Germline V gene data show CDR1 as SGHTA and CDR2 as FQGNSA. CDR3 size: 12 residues. Trimming shortened V by 5 bases and J by 4 bases, and 7 bases separated the two germline ends. The CDR3 bases are TGTGCCAGCAGCCCGAGGGCAGATACGCAGTATTTT. Encoded protein: CASSPRADTQYF.

This chain links TRBV5-1 with TRBJ2-4; TRBD2 matches at 8 bases. The germline gives CDR1 SGHRS, CDR2 YFSETQ. This CDR3 is built from 20 residues. V lost 0 bases and J lost 0; bases outside the gene matches: 14. Here the CDR3 reads CASSLGRSPGGAIAKNIQYF. The CDR3 DNA reads as TGCGCCAGCAGCTTGGGCCGGTCGCCGGGAGGGGCCATAGCCAAAAACATTCAGTACTTC.

V and J are TRBV9 and TRBJ1-1; no clear D. Germline V gives CDR1 SGDLS, CDR2 YYNGEE. The V end lost 3 bases, the J end lost 11 bases, and 20 bases lay between the germline ends. The CDR3 has 14 residues. The chain's CDR3 is CASSARREDQRAFF. The CDR3 DNA reads TGTGCCAGCAGCGCCCGAAGAGAAGACCAAAGGGCTTTCTTT.

The genes are TRBV14 and TRBJ2-5, with no clear D. Trimming shortened V by 0 bases and J by 1 base, and 6 bases separated the two germline ends. Germline V gene sequence: CDR1 SGHDN, CDR2 FVKESK. CDR3 length equals 14 residues. The CDR3 DNA sequence: TGTGCCAGCAGCCAAGACAGGACCCAAGAGACCCAGTACTTC. Protein: CASSQDRTQETQYF.

In its sample, this clone was seen a few times. This chain links TRBV30 with TRBJ1-2; no definite D call. The CDR3 has 12 amino acids. Germline V CDR1 and CDR2: GTSNPN, SVGIG (reference sequence). V gave up 5 bases and J gave up 0 bases, with 7 bases separating them. The DNA of the CDR3 is TGTGCCTGGGGACGGACTAACTATGGCTACACCTTC. It is translated as CAWGRTNYGYTF.

This clone was seen only a few times. The V gene is TRBV5-6, the J gene TRBJ1-1; D not resolved. Germline CDR1 SGHDT, CDR2 YYEEEE. V lost 2 bases to trimming and J lost 7 bases, with 9 bases between them. The CDR3 contains 12 residues. CDR3 sequence reads: CASSLRAGEAFF. The CDR3 nucleotides read TGTGCCAGCAGCTTAAGGGCGGGTGAAGCTTTCTTT.

The chain carries TRBV7-9 and TRBJ1-2, with D maybe TRBD1 (5 bases). Germline-derived CDR1 and CDR2 are SEHNR and FQNEAQ (reference sequence). The CDR3 is made up of 15 amino acids. The V gene lost 5 bases and the J gene lost 5 bases, with 18 bases spanning the gap. The CDR3 DNA reads as TGTGCCAGCAGCCCGGAGATGGGCGAGGGGTATGGCTACACCTTC. Residues: CASSPEMGEGYGYTF.

V and J are TRBV7-9 and TRBJ1-5, with unresolved D. The CDR3 covers 14 residues. Germline loops: CDR1 SEHNR, CDR2 FQNEAQ (reference sequence). Trimming shortened V by 2 bases and J by 8 bases, and 13 bases separated the two germline ends. The CDR3 DNA reads TGTGCCAGCAGCTTAAGCTACCCCATTGAGCCCCAGCATTTT. The encoded protein is CASSLSYPIEPQHF. The full variable domain, completed using reference TRBV7-9 and TRBJ1-5, is DTGVSQNPRHKITKRGQNVTFRCDPISEHNRLYWYRQTLGQGPEFLTYFQNEAQLEKSRLLSDRFSAERPKGSFSTLEIQRTEQGDSAMYLCASSLSYPIEPQHFGDGTRLSIL.

The V call is TRBV9, the J call TRBJ1-5; D gene ambiguous. Trimming removed 4 bases at V and 7 bases at J, with 12 bases between. This CDR3 has 13 amino acids. Germline values: CDR1 SGDLS, CDR2 YYNGEE. CDR3 sequence reads: CASSPAPWQPQHF. For the CDR3, the DNA is TGTGCCAGCAGCCCTGCCCCATGGCAGCCCCAGCATTTT.

The chain joins TRBV18 to TRBJ1-4, with TRBD1 as a possible D gene (5 bases). Looked up from germline, CDR1 is KGHSH and CDR2 is LQKENI. Trimming shortened V by 1 base and J by 2 bases, and 17 bases separated the two germline ends. The CDR3 runs 18 residues. The CDR3 region is CASSPQQALEGTNEKLFF. As DNA, the CDR3 is TGTGCCAGCTCACCACAACAGGCCCTTGAGGGGACTAATGAAAAACTGTTTTTT.

The DNA of the CDR3 is TGTGCCACCTCCAGTCTTTATGGCTACACCTTC. Translating it yields CATSSLYGYTF. The rearrangement joins TRBV15 to TRBJ1-2; D unresolved. The germline gives CDR1 LNHNV, CDR2 YYDKDF (reference sequence). The length of the CDR3 is 11 residues. Deletions cut 8 bases from V and 5 bases from J, with 9 bases between.

This clone came up a few times. This chain joins TRBV27 and TRBJ1-1; D not certain. Germline-derived CDR1 and CDR2 are MNHEY and SMNVEV (reference sequence). The V gene lost 2 bases and the J gene lost 4 bases, with 8 bases spanning the gap. This CDR3 spans 13 amino acids. CDR3 in DNA: TGTGCCAGCAGTTTACAAGGAGGCACTGAAGCTTTCTTT. It encodes CASSLQGGTEAFF.

This chain uses TRBV4-2 with TRBJ2-1; D may correspond to TRBD1 or TRBD2 (5 bases each). Germline values: CDR1 LGHNA, CDR2 YNFKEQ. The CDR3 consists of 12 residues. The V gene lost 6 bases and the J gene lost 6 bases, with 9 bases spanning the gap. CDR3 nucleotides: TGTGCCAGCAGGGGACCGACCAATGAGCAGTTCTTC. Translated, it gives CASRGPTNEQFF.

This clone was recorded once. The chain links TRBV7-3 to TRBJ2-6; 7 bases map to TRBD2. V was clipped by 1 base and J by 0 bases; unmatched bases: 3. The CDR3 runs 17 residues. Germline lookup yields CDR1 SGHTA and CDR2 FQGTGA. DNA of the CDR3: TGTGCCAGCAGCTTAAGGGGAGGGAGCTCTGGGGCCAACGTCCTGACTTTC. Translating it yields CASSLRGGSSGANVLTF.

This chain links TRBV4-2 with TRBJ2-7, with D perhaps matching TRBD1 (6 bases). CDR3 length: 16 residues. V shed 1 base and J shed 3 bases, with 16 bases lying between them. Germline-derived CDR1 and CDR2 are LGHNA and YNFKEQ. The CDR3 is CASSQVGDIAGYEQYF. The CDR3 DNA follows: TGTGCCAGCAGCCAAGTTGGGGACATCGCGGGCTACGAGCAGTACTTC.

The rearrangement uses TRBV19 and TRBJ2-7; D not certain. Germline loops: CDR1 LNHDA, CDR2 SQIVND (reference sequence). V was shortened by 2 bases and J by 1 base, with 9 bases between the two germline ends. The CDR3 is made up of 14 amino acids. This chain's CDR3 is CASSIRAGSYEQYF. CDR3 sequence (DNA): TGTGCCAGTAGTATAAGGGCAGGATCCTACGAGCAGTACTTC.

V is TRBV9 and J is TRBJ1-5; no clear D gene. The CDR3 spans 14 residues. Germline assignment: CDR1 SGDLS and CDR2 YYNGEE. Trimming shortened V by 4 bases and J by 5 bases, and 13 bases separated the two germline ends. The CDR3 nucleotides are TGTGCCAGCAGCTTTCGACCAACGGATCAGCCCCAGCATTTT. It yields the protein CASSFRPTDQPQHF.